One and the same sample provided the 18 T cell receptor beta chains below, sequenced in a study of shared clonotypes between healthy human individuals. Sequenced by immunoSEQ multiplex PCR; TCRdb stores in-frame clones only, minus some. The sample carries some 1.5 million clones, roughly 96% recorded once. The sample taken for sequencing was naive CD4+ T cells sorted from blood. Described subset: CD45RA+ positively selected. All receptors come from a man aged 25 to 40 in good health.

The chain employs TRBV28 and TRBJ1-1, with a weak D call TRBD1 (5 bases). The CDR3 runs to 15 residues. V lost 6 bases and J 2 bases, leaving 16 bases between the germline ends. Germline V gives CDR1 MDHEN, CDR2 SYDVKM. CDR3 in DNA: TGTGCCAGCAGCCGAAGTCCCGGGGGAAACACTGAAGCTTTCTTT. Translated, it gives CASSRSPGGNTEAFF.

CDR3 residues: CASSETDNEKLFF. CDR3 DNA sequence: TGTGCCAGCAGTGAAACGGATAATGAAAAACTGTTTTTT. V usage is TRBV6-5 and J usage is TRBJ1-4; no definite D call. The CDR3 has 13 residues. The V end lost 5 bases, the J end lost 4 bases, and 8 bases lay between the germline ends. Per germline, CDR1 MNHEY and CDR2 SVGAGI.

In nucleotides, the CDR3 is TGCGCCAGCAGCCGCGAGGGCCATAGTGGGACCCAGTACTTC. Protein: CASSREGHSGTQYF. The chain employs TRBV5-1 and TRBJ2-5, with D perhaps matching TRBD2 (5 bases). The V gene's germline CDR1 is SGHRS and CDR2 YFSETQ. Trimming stripped 4 bases from V and 7 bases from J, with 17 bases between. The CDR3 consists of 14 residues.

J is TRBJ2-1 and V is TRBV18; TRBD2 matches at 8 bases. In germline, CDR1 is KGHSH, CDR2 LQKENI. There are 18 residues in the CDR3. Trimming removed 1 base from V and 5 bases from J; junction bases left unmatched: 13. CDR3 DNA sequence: TGTGCCAGCTCACCACTTCTCTCCGGGAGGGCCACCCACAATGAGCAGTTCTTC. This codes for CASSPLLSGRATHNEQFF.

This CDR3 is CASGRQVMGSNEKLFF. The CDR3 bases are TGCGCCAGCGGTCGACAGGTCATGGGGAGTAATGAAAAACTGTTTTTT. The chain recombines TRBV5-1 with TRBJ1-4; D may be TRBD1 (6 bases). V was shortened by 7 bases and J by 4 bases, with 20 bases between the two germline ends. This CDR3 has 16 amino acids. In germline, CDR1 is SGHRS, CDR2 YFSETQ.

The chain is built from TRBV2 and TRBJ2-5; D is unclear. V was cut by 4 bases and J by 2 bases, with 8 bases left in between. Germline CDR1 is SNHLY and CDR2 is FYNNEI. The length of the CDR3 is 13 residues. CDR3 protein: CASSGNGQETQYF. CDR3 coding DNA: TGTGCCAGCAGTGGGAACGGACAAGAGACCCAGTACTTC.

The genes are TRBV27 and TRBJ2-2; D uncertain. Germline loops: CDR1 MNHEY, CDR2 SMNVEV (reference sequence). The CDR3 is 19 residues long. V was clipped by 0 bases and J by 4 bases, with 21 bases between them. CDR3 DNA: TGTGCCAGCAGTTTATCGATAGTGTTCTCGCCGAGTTCCACCGGGGAGCTGTTTTTT. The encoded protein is CASSLSIVFSPSSTGELFF.

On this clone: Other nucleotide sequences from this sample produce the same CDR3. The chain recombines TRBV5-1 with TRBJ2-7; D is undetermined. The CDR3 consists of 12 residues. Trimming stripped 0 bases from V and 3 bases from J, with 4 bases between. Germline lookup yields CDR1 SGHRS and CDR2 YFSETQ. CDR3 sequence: CASSLGRYEQYF. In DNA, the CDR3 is TGCGCCAGCAGCTTGGGGCGCTACGAGCAGTACTTC.

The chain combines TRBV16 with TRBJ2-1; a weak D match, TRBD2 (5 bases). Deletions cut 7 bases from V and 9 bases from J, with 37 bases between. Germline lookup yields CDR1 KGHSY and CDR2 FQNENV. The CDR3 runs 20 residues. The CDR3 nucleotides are TGTGCCAGCACCTCTCGCGGGCAGGTGATTAAGACCCTACATCGCGCTGAGCAGTTCTTC. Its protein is CASTSRGQVIKTLHRAEQFF.

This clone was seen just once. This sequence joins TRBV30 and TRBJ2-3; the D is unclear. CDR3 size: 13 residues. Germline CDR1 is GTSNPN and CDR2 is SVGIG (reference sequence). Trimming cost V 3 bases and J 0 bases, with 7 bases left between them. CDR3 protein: CAWSGSSTDTQYF. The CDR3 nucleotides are TGTGCCTGGAGCGGATCTAGCACAGATACGCAGTATTTT.

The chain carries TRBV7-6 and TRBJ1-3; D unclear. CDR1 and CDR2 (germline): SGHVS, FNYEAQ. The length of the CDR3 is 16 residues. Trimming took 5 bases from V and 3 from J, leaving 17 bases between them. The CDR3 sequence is CASSPIPPRSGNTIYF. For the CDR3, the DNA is TGTGCCAGCAGCCCAATCCCCCCCCGGAGTGGAAACACCATATATTTT.

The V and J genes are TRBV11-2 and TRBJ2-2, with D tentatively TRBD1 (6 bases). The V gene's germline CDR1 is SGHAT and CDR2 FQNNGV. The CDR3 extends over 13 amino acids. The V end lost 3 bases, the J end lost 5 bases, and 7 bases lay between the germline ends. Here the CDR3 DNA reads TGTGCCAGCAGCTTCACAGGGACCGGGGAGCTGTTTTTT. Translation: CASSFTGTGELFF. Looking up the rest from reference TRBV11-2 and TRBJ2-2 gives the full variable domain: EAGVAQSPRYKIIEKRQSVAFWCNPISGHATLYWYQQILGQGPKLLIQFQNNGVVDDSQLPKDRFSAERLKGVDSTLKIQPAKLEDSAVYLCASSFTGTGELFFGEGSRLTVL.

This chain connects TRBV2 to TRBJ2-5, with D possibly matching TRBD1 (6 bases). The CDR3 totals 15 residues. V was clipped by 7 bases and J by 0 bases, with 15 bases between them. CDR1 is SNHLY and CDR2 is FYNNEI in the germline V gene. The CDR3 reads CASKGDDFNQETQYF. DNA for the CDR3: TGTGCCAGCAAGGGGGACGACTTTAACCAAGAGACCCAGTACTTC.

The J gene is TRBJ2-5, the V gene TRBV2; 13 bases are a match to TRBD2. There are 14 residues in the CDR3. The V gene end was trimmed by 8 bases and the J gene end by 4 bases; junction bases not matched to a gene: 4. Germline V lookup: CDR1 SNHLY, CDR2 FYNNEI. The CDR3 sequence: CASLGLAGVETQYF. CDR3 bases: TGTGCCAGCCTAGGACTAGCGGGAGTAGAGACCCAGTACTTC. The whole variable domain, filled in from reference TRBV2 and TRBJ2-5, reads EPEVTQTPSHQVTQMGQEVILRCVPISNHLYFYWYRQILGQKVEFLVSFYNNEISEKSEIFDDQFSVERPDGSNFTLKIRSTKLEDSAMYFCASLGLAGVETQYFGPGTRLLVL.

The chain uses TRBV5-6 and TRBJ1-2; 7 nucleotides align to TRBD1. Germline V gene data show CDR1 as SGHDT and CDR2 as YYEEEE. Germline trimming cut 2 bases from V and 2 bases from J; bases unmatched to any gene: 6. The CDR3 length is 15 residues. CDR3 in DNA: TGTGCCAGCAGCTTCTACCACAGGGGAAACTATGGCTACACCTTC. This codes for CASSFYHRGNYGYTF.

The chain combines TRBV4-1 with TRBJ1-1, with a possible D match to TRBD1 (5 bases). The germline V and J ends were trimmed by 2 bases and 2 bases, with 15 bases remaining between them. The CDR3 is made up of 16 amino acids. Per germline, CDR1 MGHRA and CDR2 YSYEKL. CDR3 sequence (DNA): TGCGCCAGCAGCCAACACCCGGGACCGAAAAACACTGAAGCTTTCTTT. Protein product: CASSQHPGPKNTEAFF.

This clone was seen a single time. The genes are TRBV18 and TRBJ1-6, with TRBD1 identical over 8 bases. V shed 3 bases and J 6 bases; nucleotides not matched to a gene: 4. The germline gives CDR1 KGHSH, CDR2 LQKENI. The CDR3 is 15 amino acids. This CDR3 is CASSPGQGPNSPLHF. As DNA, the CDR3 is TGTGCCAGCTCACCCGGACAGGGCCCTAATTCACCCCTCCACTTT.

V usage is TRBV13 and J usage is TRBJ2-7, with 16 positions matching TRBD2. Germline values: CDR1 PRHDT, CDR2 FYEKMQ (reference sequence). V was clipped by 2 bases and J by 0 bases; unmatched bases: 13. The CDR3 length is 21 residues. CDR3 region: CASSLLGTSGRGPPSSYEQYF. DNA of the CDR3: TGTGCCAGCAGCTTACTCGGGACTAGCGGGAGGGGGCCCCCAAGCTCCTACGAGCAGTACTTC.